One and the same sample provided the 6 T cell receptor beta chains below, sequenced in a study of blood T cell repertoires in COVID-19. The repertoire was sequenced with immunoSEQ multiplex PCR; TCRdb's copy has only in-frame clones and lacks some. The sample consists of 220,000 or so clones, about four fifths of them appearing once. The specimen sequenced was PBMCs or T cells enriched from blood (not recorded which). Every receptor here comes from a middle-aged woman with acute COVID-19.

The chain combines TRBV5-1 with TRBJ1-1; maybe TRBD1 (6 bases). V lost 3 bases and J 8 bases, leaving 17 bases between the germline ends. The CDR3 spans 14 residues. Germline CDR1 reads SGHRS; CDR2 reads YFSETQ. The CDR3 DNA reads TGCGCCAGCAGCTCCAATTACGAAACAGGGGAAGCTTTCTTT. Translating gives CASSSNYETGEAFF.

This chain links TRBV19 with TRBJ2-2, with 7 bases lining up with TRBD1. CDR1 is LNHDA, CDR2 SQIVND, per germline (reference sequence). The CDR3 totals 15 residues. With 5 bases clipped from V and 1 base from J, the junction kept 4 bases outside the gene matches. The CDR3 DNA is TGTGCCAGTAGTCCAAGGACAGGGAACACCGGGGAGCTGTTTTTT. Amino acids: CASSPRTGNTGELFF. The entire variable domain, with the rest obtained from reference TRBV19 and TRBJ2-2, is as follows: DGGITQSPKYLFRKEGQNVTLSCEQNLNHDAMYWYRQDPGQGLRLIYYSQIVNDFQKGDIAEGYSVSREKKESFPLTVTSAQKNPTAFYLCASSPRTGNTGELFFGEGSRLTVL.

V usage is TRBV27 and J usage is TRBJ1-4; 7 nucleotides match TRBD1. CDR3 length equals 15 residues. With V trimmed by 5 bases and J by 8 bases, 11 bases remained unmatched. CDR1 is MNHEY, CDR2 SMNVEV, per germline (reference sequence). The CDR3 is CASSDAGTEGEKLFF. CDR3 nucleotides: TGTGCCAGCAGTGACGCCGGGACAGAGGGCGAAAAACTGTTTTTT.

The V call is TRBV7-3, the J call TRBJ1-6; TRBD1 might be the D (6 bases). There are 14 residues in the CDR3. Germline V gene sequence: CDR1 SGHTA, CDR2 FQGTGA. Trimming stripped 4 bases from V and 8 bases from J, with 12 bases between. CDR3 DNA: TGTGCCAGCAGCTCAGGGAGGGGGTATTCACCCCTCCACTTT. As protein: CASSSGRGYSPLHF.

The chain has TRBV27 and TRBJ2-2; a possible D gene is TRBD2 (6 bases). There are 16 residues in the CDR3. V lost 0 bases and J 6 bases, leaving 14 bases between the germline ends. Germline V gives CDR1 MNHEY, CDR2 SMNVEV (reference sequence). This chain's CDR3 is CASSLSTAGSSGELFF. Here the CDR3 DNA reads TGTGCCAGCAGTTTATCGACAGCGGGTTCCTCCGGGGAGCTGTTTTTT.

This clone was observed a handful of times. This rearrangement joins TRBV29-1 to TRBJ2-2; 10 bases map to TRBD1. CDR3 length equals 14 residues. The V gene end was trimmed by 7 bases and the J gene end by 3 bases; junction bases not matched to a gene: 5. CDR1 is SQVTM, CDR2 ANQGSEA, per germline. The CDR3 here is CSGVGTGDTGELFF. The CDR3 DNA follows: TGCAGCGGAGTCGGGACAGGGGACACCGGGGAGCTGTTTTTT.